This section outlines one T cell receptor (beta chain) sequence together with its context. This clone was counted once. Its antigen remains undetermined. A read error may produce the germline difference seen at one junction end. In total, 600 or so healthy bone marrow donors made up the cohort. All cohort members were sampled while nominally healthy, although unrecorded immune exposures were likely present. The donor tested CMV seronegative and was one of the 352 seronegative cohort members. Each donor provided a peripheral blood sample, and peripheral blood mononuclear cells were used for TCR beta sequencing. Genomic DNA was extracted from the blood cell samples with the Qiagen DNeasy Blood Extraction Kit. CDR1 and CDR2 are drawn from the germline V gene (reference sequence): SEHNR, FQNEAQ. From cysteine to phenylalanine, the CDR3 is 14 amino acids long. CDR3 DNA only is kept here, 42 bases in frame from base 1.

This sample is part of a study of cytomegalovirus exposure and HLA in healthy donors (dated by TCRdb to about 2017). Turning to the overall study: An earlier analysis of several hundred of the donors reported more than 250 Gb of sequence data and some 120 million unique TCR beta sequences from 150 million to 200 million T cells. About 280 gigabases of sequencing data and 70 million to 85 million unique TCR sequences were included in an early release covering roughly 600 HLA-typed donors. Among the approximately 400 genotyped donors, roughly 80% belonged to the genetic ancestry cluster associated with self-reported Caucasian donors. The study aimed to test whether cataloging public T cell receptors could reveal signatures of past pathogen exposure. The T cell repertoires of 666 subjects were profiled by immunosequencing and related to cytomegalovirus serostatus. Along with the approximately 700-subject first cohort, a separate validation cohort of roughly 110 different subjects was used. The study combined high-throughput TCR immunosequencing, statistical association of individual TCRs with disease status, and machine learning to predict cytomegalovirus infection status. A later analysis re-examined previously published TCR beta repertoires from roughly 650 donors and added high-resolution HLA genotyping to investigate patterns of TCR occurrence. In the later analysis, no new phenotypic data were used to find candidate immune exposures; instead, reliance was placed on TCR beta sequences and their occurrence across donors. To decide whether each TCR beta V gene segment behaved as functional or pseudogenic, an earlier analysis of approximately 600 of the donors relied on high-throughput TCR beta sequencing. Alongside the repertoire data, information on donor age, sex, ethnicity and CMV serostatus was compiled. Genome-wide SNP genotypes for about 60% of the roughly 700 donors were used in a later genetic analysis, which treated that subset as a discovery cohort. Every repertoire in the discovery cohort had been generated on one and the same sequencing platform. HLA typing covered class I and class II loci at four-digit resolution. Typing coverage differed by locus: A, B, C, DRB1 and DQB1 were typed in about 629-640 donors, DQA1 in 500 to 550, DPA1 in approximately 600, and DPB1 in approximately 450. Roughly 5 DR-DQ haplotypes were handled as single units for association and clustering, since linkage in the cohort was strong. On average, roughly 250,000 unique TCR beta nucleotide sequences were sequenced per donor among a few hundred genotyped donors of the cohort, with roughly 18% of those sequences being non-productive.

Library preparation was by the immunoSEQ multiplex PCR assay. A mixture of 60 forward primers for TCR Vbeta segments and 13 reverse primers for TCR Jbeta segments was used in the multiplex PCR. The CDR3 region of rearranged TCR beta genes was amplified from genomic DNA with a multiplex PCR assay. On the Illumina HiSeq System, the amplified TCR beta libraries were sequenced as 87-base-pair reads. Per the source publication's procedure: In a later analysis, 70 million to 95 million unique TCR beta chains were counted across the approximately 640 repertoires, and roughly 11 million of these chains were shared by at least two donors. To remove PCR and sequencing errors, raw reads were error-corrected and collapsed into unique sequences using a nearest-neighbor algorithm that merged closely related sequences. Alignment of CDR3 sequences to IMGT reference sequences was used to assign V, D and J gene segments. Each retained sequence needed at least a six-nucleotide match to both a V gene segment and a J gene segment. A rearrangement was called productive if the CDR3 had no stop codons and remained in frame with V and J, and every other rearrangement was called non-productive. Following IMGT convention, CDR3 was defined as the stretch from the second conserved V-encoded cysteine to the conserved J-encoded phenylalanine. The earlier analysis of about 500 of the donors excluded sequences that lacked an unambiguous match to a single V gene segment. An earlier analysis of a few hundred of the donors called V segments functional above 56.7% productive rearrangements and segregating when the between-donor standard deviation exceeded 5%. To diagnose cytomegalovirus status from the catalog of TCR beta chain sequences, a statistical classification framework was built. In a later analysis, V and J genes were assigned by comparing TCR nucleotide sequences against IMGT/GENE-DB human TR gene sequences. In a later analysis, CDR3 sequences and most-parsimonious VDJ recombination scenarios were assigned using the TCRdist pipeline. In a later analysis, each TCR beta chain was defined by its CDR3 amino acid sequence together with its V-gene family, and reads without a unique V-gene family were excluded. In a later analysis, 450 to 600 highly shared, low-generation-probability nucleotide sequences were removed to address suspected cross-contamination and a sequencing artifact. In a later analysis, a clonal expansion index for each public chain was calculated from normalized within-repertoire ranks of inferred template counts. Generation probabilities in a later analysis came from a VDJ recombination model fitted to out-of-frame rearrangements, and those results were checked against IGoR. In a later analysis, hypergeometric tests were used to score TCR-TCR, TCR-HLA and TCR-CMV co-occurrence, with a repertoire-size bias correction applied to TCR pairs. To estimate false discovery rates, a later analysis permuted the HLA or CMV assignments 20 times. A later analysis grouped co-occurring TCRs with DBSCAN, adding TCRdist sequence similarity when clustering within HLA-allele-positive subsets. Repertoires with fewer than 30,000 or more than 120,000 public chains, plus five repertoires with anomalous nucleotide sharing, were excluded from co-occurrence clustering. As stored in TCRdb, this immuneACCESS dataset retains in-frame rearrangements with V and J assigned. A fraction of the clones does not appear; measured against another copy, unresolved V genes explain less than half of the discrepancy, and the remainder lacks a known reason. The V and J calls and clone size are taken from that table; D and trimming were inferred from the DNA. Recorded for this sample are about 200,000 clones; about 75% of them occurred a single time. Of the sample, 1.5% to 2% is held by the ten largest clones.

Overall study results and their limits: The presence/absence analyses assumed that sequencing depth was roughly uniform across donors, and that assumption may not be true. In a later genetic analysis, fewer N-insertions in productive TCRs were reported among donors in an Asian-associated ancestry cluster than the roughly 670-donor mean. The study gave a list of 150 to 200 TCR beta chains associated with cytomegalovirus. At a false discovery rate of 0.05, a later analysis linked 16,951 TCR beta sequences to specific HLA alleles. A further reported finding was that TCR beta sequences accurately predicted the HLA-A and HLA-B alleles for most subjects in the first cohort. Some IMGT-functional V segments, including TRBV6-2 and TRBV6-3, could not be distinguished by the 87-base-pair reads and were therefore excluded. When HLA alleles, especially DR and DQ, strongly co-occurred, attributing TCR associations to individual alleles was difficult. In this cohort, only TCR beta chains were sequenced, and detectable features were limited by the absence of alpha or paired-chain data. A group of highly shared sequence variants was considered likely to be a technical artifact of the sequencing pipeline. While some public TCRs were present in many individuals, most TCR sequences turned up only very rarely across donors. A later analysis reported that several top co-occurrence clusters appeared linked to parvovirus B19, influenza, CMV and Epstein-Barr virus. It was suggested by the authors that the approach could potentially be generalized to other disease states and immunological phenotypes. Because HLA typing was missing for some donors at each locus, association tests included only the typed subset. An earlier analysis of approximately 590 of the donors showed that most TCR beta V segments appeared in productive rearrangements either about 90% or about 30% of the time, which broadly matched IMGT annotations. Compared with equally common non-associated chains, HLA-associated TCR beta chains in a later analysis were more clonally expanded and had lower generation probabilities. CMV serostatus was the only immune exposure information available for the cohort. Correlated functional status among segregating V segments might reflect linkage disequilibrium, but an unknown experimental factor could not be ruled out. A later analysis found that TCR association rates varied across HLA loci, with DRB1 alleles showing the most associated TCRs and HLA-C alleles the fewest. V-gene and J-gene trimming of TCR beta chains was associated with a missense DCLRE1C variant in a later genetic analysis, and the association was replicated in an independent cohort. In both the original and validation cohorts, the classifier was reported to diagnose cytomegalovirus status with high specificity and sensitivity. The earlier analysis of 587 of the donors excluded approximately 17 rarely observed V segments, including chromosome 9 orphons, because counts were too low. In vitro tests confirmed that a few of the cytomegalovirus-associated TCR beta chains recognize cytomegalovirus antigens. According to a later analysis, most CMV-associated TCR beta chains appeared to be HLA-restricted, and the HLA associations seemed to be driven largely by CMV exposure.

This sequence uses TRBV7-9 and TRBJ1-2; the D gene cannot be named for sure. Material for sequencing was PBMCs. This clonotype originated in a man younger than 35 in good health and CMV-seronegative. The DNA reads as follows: TGTTCCAGCAGCTTAGGTAGACAAGTCTATGGCTACACCTTC. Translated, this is CSSSLGRQVYGYTF.